Shown below are 2 T cell receptor beta chains from a single sample sequenced in a study of blood T cell repertoires in COVID-19. The protocol was immunoSEQ multiplex PCR, while the TCRdb copy is restricted to in-frame clones and leaves out a portion. The sample lists 200,000 to 300,000 clones, about 89% seen once, with approximately 2.4% in the top ten. The sample taken for sequencing was PBMCs or T cells enriched from blood (not recorded which). The receptors originated from a woman aged 18-35 years who had recovered from COVID-19.

The chain combines TRBV9 with TRBJ2-2; the match to TRBD1 covers 7 bases. Germline V gives CDR1 SGDLS, CDR2 YYNGEE. The CDR3 contains 18 residues. V was clipped by 7 bases and J by 6 bases; unmatched bases: 21. The CDR3 is CASGRKPGTVAAAGELFF. The CDR3 bases are TGTGCCAGCGGTCGGAAACCCGGGACAGTGGCGGCGGCCGGGGAGCTGTTTTTT. Full variable domain (remainder filled in from reference TRBV9 and TRBJ2-2): DSGVTQTPKHLITATGQRVTLRCSPRSGDLSVYWYQQSLDQGLQFLIQYYNGEERAKGNILERFSAQQFPDLHSELNLSSLELGDSALYFCASGRKPGTVAAAGELFFGEGSRLTVL.

This rearrangement joins TRBV6-5 to TRBJ1-2; possibly TRBD1 for D (5 bases). The germline V gene encodes CDR1 MNHEY and CDR2 SVGAGI. The CDR3 has 13 amino acids. V was cut by 7 bases and J by 4 bases, with 13 bases left in between. CDR3 sequence reads: CASTRRDFYGYTF. CDR3 DNA sequence: TGTGCCAGCACCCGCCGGGACTTCTATGGCTACACCTTC.